These 5 T cell receptor beta chains originate from one sample sequenced in a study of breast tumors, draining lymph nodes, adjacent tissues. Axillary draining lymph nodes of breast cancer patients supplied the node samples. TCRdb redid the calling of the multiplex PCR reads with MiXCR, one entry per CDR3 protein. The sample has about 230,000 distinct CDR3 sequences; about 32% are singletons. The sequenced sample was axillary lymph node tissue. The receptors derive from a female donor with breast cancer. Some clones in this sample may be carry-over from other donors' samples.

This clonotype was detected ten times or more. The rearrangement links TRBV20-1 to TRBJ2-1, with 10 bases lining up with TRBD2. There are 13 residues in the CDR3. Per the germline V gene, CDR1 is DFQATT and CDR2 is SNEGSKA (reference sequence). With 4 bases clipped from V and 7 bases from J, the junction kept 4 bases outside the gene matches. CDR3 sequence reads: CSAKLAGLNEQFF. CDR3 bases: TGCAGTGCTAAACTAGCGGGACTAAATGAGCAGTTCTTC.

The V call is TRBV29-1, the J call TRBJ1-1; weak D call: TRBD1 (5 bases). Germline V gives CDR1 SQVTM, CDR2 ANQGSEA. V was clipped by 4 bases and J by 5 bases, with 14 bases between them. CDR3 length: 13 amino acids. The CDR3 region is CSVASGGWTEAFF. DNA of the CDR3: TGCAGCGTTGCGTCGGGGGGTTGGACTGAAGCTTTCTTT. The whole variable domain, filled in from reference TRBV29-1 and TRBJ1-1, reads SAVISQKPSRDICQRGTSLTIQCQVDSQVTMMFWYRQQPGQSLTLIATANQGSEATYESGFVIDKFPISRPNLTFSTLTVSNMSPEDSSIYLCSVASGGWTEAFFGQGTRLTVV.

The chain has TRBV3-1 and TRBJ1-1; tentative D call: TRBD1 (6 bases). V dropped 6 bases and J dropped 7 bases, with 18 bases sitting between them. CDR3 length: 14 amino acids. Germline CDR1 LGHDT, CDR2 YNNKEL (reference sequence). The CDR3 DNA is TGTGCCAGCAGTCAGGGACATGGAACAAATGAAGCTTTCTTT. It is translated as CASSQGHGTNEAFF.

This clonotype occurred many times. The chain joins TRBV6-6 to TRBJ2-2; 8 bases are shared with TRBD2. The CDR3 is 15 residues long. After removal of 2 bases from V and 7 bases from J, the junction contained 6 bases not matched to a gene. The germline CDR1 and CDR2 sequences are MNHNY and SVGAGI (reference sequence). The CDR3 DNA is TGTGCCAGCAGTTACCGGGAGGGCTCTAGCGGGGAGCTGTTTTTT. This sequence encodes CASSYREGSSGELFF.

Only a few counts were recorded for this clonotype. The chain couples TRBV5-6 to TRBJ1-6, with 9 bases identical to TRBD1. The V gene end was trimmed by 4 bases and the J gene end by 7 bases; junction bases not matched to a gene: 9. From germline, CDR1 is SGHDT and CDR2 YYEEEE. This CDR3 is built from 16 residues. The DNA for the CDR3 is TGTGCCAGCAGCCAACGGACAGGGACAGGGAATTCACCCCTCCACTTT. Protein: CASSQRTGTGNSPLHF.